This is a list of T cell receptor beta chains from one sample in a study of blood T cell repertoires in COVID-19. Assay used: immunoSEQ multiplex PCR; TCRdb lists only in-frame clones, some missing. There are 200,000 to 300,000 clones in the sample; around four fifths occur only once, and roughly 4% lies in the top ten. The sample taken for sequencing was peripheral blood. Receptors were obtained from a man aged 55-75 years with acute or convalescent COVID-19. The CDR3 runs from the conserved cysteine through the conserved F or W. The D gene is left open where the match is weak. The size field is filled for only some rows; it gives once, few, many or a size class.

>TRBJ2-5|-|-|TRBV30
CAWSVVGGETQYF
TGTGCCTGGAGTGTAGTTGGGGGCGAGACCCAGTACTTC
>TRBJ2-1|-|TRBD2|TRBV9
CASSVGTSGRGEQFF
TGTGCCAGCAGCGTAGGGACTAGCGGGAGAGGTGAGCAGTTCTTC
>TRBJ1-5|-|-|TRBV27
CASSLSGRFVDSNQPQHF
TGTGCCAGCAGTTTATCGGGGCGATTTGTGGATAGCAATCAGCCCCAGCATTTT
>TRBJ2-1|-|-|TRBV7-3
CASSPRQGSSNEQFF
TGTGCCAGCAGCCCCCGGCAGGGGTCGTCCAATGAGCAGTTCTTC
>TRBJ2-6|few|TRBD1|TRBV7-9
CASSLVGQGASGANVLTF
TGTGCCAGCAGCTTAGTTGGACAGGGGGCCTCTGGGGCCAACGTCCTGACTTTC
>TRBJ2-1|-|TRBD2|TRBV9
CASSTTSGDYNEQFF
TGTGCCAGCAGCACAACTAGCGGGGACTACAATGAGCAGTTCTTC
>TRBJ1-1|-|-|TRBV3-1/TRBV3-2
CASSPAGNTEAFF
TGTGCCAGCAGCCCGGCAGGAAACACTGAAGCTTTCTTT
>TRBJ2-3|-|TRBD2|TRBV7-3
CASSLRRAGASTQYF
TGTGCCAGCAGCTTAAGAAGAGCGGGGGCGAGTACGCAGTATTTT
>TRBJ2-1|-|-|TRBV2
CASSDSLSGNNEQFF
TGTGCCAGCAGTGACTCTCTTTCAGGGAACAATGAGCAGTTCTTC
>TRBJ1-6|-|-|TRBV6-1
CASSESPNSPLHF
TGTGCCAGCAGTGAGAGCCCAAATTCACCCCTCCACTTT
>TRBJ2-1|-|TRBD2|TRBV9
CASSAGAGGPRNEQFF
TGTGCCAGCAGCGCCGGGGCGGGAGGGCCTCGGAATGAGCAGTTCTTC
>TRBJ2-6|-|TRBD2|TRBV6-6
CASNWGGSGANVLTF
TGTGCCAGCAACTGGGGAGGGTCTGGGGCCAACGTCCTGACTTTC
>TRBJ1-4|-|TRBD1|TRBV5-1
CASSLRQGTNEKLFF
TGCGCCAGCAGCTTGCGACAGGGTACTAATGAAAAACTGTTTTTT
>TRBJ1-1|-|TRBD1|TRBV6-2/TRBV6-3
CASSYGGQGATEAFF
TGTGCCAGCAGTTACGGGGGACAGGGGGCCACTGAAGCTTTCTTT
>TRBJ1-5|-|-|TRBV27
CASSSIRDSQPQHF
TGTGCCAGCAGTTCGATCCGTGACAGTCAGCCCCAGCATTTT
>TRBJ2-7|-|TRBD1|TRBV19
CASSKQGNSYEQYF
TGTGCCAGTAGTAAACAGGGGAACTCCTACGAGCAGTACTTC
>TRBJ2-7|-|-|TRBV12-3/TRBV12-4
CASSSSSYEQYF
TGTGCCAGCAGTTCTTCCTCCTACGAGCAGTACTTC
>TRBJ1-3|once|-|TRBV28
CASSLAGAGNTIYF
TGTGCCAGCAGTTTGGCTGGGGCAGGAAACACCATATATTTT
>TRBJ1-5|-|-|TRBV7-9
CASSFGGDKTQHF
TGTGCCAGCAGCTTTGGTGGTGACAAAACCCAGCATTTT
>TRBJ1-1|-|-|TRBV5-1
CASSSIAGLEAFF
TGCGCCAGCAGCTCTATCGCGGGCCTTGAAGCTTTCTTT
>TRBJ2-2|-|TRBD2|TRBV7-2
CASNPSGSIAGELFF
TGTGCCAGCAACCCTAGCGGGAGTATCGCCGGGGAGCTGTTTTTT
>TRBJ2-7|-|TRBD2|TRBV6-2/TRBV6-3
CASSYSSGRASGEQYF
TGTGCCAGCAGTTACTCGAGCGGGAGGGCCTCTGGCGAGCAGTACTTC
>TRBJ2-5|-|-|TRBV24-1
CATSDPGLGETQYF
TGTGCCACCAGTGATCCAGGGTTGGGAGAGACCCAGTACTTC
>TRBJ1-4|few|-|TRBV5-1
CASSLEGVRANEKLFF
TGCGCCAGCAGCTTGGAAGGGGTTAGGGCTAATGAAAAACTGTTTTTT
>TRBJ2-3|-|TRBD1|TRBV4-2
CASSLGQGPDTQYF
TGTGCCAGCAGCCTTGGACAGGGACCAGATACGCAGTATTTT
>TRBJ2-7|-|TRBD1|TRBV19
CASSPSGTGFAYEQYF
TGTGCCAGTAGTCCCTCCGGGACAGGGTTCGCCTACGAGCAGTACTTC
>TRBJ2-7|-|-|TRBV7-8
CASSLANSFYEQYF
TGTGCCAGCAGCTTAGCAAACAGCTTCTACGAGCAGTACTTC
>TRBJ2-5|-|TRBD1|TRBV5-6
CASSLPRTGGETQYF
TGTGCCAGCAGCTTGCCACGGACAGGGGGGGAGACCCAGTACTTC
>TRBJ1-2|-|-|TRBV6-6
CASSFQGLDGYTF
TGTGCCAGCAGCTTCCAGGGGCTGGATGGCTACACCTTC
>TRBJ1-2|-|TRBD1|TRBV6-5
CASSARGTGDFGYTF
TGTGCCAGCAGCGCTAGGGGGACAGGGGATTTTGGCTACACCTTC
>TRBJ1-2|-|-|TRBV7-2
CASSSDGANYGYTF
TGTGCCAGCAGCTCAGACGGAGCTAACTATGGCTACACCTTC
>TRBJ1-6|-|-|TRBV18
CASSPPSGDSPLHF
TGTGCCAGCTCACCACCGTCAGGGGATTCACCCCTCCACTTT
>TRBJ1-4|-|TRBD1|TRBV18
CASSPGTGVEEKLFF
TGTGCCAGCTCACCAGGGACAGGGGTGGAAGAAAAACTGTTTTTT
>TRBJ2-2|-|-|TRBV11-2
CASSLNRFTGELFF
TGTGCCAGCAGCTTAAACAGGTTCACCGGGGAGCTGTTTTTT
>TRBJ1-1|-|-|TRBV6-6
CASSSLGGTEAFF
TGTGCCAGCAGCTCTTTGGGGGGGACTGAAGCTTTCTTT
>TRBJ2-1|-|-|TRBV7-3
CASSLTGELNNEQFF
TGTGCCAGCAGCTTAACTGGGGAGCTAAACAATGAGCAGTTCTTC
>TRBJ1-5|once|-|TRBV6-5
CASRAERNQPQHF
TGTGCCAGCAGGGCCGAACGCAATCAGCCCCAGCATTTT
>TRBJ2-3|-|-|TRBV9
CASSVAVADSTDTQYF
TGTGCCAGCAGCGTAGCTGTGGCGGACTCCACAGATACGCAGTATTTT
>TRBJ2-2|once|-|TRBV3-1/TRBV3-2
CASSHDGGPGELFF
TGTGCCAGCAGCCACGACGGGGGGCCCGGGGAGCTGTTTTTT
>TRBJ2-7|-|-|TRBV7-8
CASSFGGQGFYEQYF
TGTGCCAGCAGCTTCGGCGGGCAGGGGTTCTACGAGCAGTACTTC
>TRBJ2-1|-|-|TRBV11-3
CASSLIGEEGEQFF
TGTGCCAGCAGCCTTATCGGAGAGGAGGGTGAGCAGTTCTTC
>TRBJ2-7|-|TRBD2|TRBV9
CASSVGAGAPYEQYF
TGTGCCAGCAGCGTAGGAGCGGGAGCCCCCTACGAGCAGTACTTC
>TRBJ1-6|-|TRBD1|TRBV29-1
CSVSSGGGNSPLHF
TGCAGCGTTAGTTCAGGGGGTGGAAATTCACCCCTCCACTTT
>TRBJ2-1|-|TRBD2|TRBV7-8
CASSLASGGGLINEQFF
TGTGCCAGCAGCTTAGCTAGCGGGGGGGGCCTAATCAATGAGCAGTTCTTC
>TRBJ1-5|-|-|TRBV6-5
CASSPRGGQPQHF
TGTGCCAGCAGTCCCAGGGGTGGCCAGCCCCAGCATTTT
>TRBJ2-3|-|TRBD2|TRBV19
CASSSHFSGGSSTDTQYF
TGTGCCAGTAGTTCTCATTTTAGCGGGGGGTCCAGCACAGATACGCAGTATTTT
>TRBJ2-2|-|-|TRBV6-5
CASSYSAFNGELFF
TGTGCCAGCAGTTACTCGGCCTTTAACGGGGAGCTGTTTTTT
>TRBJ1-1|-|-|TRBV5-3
CARSLGQGVVQRRMNTEAFF
TGTGCCAGAAGCTTGGGGCAGGGTGTAGTTCAGCGTAGGATGAACACTGAAGCTTTCTTT
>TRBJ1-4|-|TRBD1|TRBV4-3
CASSHLTGGREKLFF
TGCGCCAGCAGCCACTTGACAGGGGGCAGGGAAAAACTGTTTTTT
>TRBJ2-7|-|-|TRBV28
CATRVYEQYF
TGTGCCACACGGGTATACGAGCAGTACTTC
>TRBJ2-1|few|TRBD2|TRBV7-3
CASSLLAGGSDEQFF
TGTGCCAGCAGCTTACTGGCGGGAGGGTCCGATGAGCAGTTCTTC
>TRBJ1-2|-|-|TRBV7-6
CASSLAPGPGGGYTF
TGTGCCAGCAGCTTAGCCCCAGGGCCTGGCGGTGGCTACACCTTC
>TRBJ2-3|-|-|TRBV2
CASYDRLSTDTQYF
TGTGCCAGCTATGACAGGTTGAGCACAGATACGCAGTATTTT
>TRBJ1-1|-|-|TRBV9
CASSARGDLNTEAFF
TGTGCCAGCAGTGCCCGGGGTGACTTGAACACTGAAGCTTTCTTT
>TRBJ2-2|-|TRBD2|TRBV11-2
CASSLAGGTGELFF
TGTGCCAGCAGCTTAGCGGGAGGAACCGGGGAGCTGTTTTTT